This entry is about one T cell receptor (beta chain). Authors' data handling: Reference gene primers were amplified, and this amplification served to estimate nucleated cell counts. Clones were read by immunoSEQ multiplex PCR, and TCRdb kept only the in-frame ones, dropping some. V, J and clone size were drawn from that table, and D and trimming were deduced from the DNA. The data contain approximately 320,000 clones, 85% of them singletons. The source of the sample is a study of blood T cell repertoires in COVID-19. This CDR3 spans 18 amino acids. In germline, CDR1 is MGHDK, CDR2 SYGVNS. Trimming took 2 bases from V and 3 from J, leaving 22 bases between them.

Sample: peripheral blood. The source of this sequence is a human donor in a cohort sampled during active COVID-19. V and J are TRBV25-1 and TRBJ1-2, with unresolved D. CDR3 sequence reads: CASSEGLHLGVSDYGYTF. The CDR3 nucleotides are TGTGCCAGCAGTGAAGGCCTTCACCTAGGAGTAAGCGACTATGGCTACACCTTC.